This passage covers 32 T cell receptor beta chains from one sample sequenced in a study of blood T cell repertoires in COVID-19. Clones were sequenced by immunoSEQ multiplex PCR, and TCRdb holds only the in-frame ones, with some missing. The data hold just under 80,000 clones, with roughly 80% observed a single time. The sequenced sample was peripheral blood. Receptor source: a woman in her sixties or seventies with acute or convalescent COVID-19.

The chain uses TRBV5-6 and TRBJ1-4; TRBD1 aligns across 7 bases. This CDR3 comprises 16 residues. Germline CDR1 SGHDT, CDR2 YYEEEE. Unmatched junction bases numbered 13, after V lost 4 bases and J lost 7 bases. The CDR3 DNA sequence: TGTGCCAGCAGCCAGAGACAGGGTAGAGTTGGTGAAAAACTGTTTTTT. It encodes CASSQRQGRVGEKLFF.

The CDR3 spells CASSFMGAEHNEQFF. CDR3 DNA sequence: TGCGCCAGCAGCTTCATGGGAGCGGAACACAATGAGCAGTTCTTC. The chain carries TRBV5-1 and TRBJ2-1, with D possibly being TRBD2 (5 bases). The CDR3 sequence is 15 residues long. Trimming removed 2 bases at V and 5 bases at J, with 14 bases between. Germline V gene data show CDR1 as SGHRS and CDR2 as YFSETQ.

This clone was recorded a few times. This chain joins TRBV5-6 and TRBJ1-4; possible D gene TRBD1, 5 bases. This CDR3 is 14 amino acids long. V lost 0 bases to trimming and J lost 8 bases, with 11 bases between them. In germline, CDR1 is SGHDT, CDR2 YYEEEE. CDR3 amino acids: CASSLAGSTEKLFF. DNA for the CDR3: TGTGCCAGCAGCTTGGCAGGGTCTACCGAAAAACTGTTTTTT.

V usage is TRBV29-1 and J usage is TRBJ1-1; 9 positions agree with TRBD1. The germline V gene encodes CDR1 SQVTM and CDR2 ANQGSEA. Germline trimming cut 4 bases from V and 1 base from J; bases unmatched to any gene: 10. The CDR3 spans 16 residues. In nucleotides, the CDR3 is TGCAGCGTTGGGGCTTCCCCGGGACAGGGGAACACTGAAGCTTTCTTT. As protein: CSVGASPGQGNTEAFF.

The J gene is TRBJ2-7, the V gene TRBV7-9; 10 bases fit TRBD1. Germline loops: CDR1 SEHNR, CDR2 FQNEAQ (reference sequence). The CDR3 contains 16 residues. Unmatched junction bases numbered 10, after V lost 5 bases and J lost 3 bases. CDR3 region: CASSSTWDRGVYEQYF. CDR3 nucleotides: TGTGCCAGCAGCAGCACATGGGACAGGGGTGTCTACGAGCAGTACTTC.

The chain recombines TRBV5-1 with TRBJ2-2; 9 bases map to TRBD1. The germline gives CDR1 SGHRS, CDR2 YFSETQ. The ends lost 10 bases at V and 0 bases at J; junction bases unmatched: 7. This CDR3 is built from 15 residues. CDR3 in amino acids: CAVTGGPPNTGELFF. The CDR3 region has the DNA TGCGCCGTAACAGGGGGCCCACCGAACACCGGGGAGCTGTTTTTT.

The chain links TRBV10-2 to TRBJ1-3, with D perhaps TRBD1 (5 bases). Germline values: CDR1 WSHSY, CDR2 SAAADI. The CDR3 is made up of 14 amino acids. V lost 2 bases to trimming and J lost 6 bases, with 11 bases between them. In DNA form, the CDR3 reads TGCGCCAGCAGTGAGCAGGGATTGACAAACACCATATATTTT. Translating it yields CASSEQGLTNTIYF.

This chain joins TRBV7-2 and TRBJ2-7, with no clear D. Deletions cut 1 base from V and 3 bases from J, with 10 bases between. This CDR3 is built from 14 residues. The V gene's germline CDR1 is SGHTA and CDR2 FQGNSA. CDR3 in amino acids: CASSLDSSIYEQYF. The DNA of the CDR3 is TGTGCCAGCAGCTTAGATTCGAGTATCTACGAGCAGTACTTC.

The chain couples TRBV19 to TRBJ2-2; 8 bases agree with TRBD1. The CDR3 contains 15 residues. Germline trimming cut 1 base from V and 9 bases from J; bases unmatched to any gene: 7. CDR1 is LNHDA and CDR2 is SQIVND in the germline V gene (reference sequence). The CDR3 loop reads CASSIADRARWELFF. Written as DNA, the CDR3 is TGTGCCAGTAGTATAGCGGACAGGGCACGGTGGGAGCTGTTTTTT.

The rearrangement joins TRBV5-1 to TRBJ2-7, with no clear D. Germline V gene sequence: CDR1 SGHRS, CDR2 YFSETQ. The CDR3 has 12 amino acids. Trimming cost V 2 bases and J 3 bases, with 6 bases left between them. For the CDR3, the DNA is TGCGCCAGCAGCTTCGACATCTACGAGCAGTACTTC. It is translated as CASSFDIYEQYF.

V gene TRBV19 combines with J gene TRBJ1-1, with 7 bases fitting TRBD1. Germline assignment: CDR1 LNHDA and CDR2 SQIVND (reference sequence). The CDR3 totals 14 residues. The J segment lost 0 bases and the V segment lost 3 bases, leaving 1 base of the junction unmatched. The CDR3 coding sequence is TGTGCCAGTAGTATGGGACAGCTGAACACTGAAGCTTTCTTT. Amino acid sequence: CASSMGQLNTEAFF.

The rearrangement uses TRBV19 and TRBJ1-4; 9 bases fit TRBD1. The CDR3 has 14 residues. J gave up 5 bases and V 5 bases, and 3 bases lay outside the gene matches. CDR1 and CDR2 from the germline V gene are LNHDA and SQIVND (reference sequence). CDR3 DNA: TGTGCCAGTAGTTTCGGGACAGGGAATGAAAAACTGTTTTTT. It yields the protein CASSFGTGNEKLFF.

This chain uses TRBV19 with TRBJ1-5; D uncertain. CDR3 length: 17 residues. The ends were cut back, 8 bases at V and 0 bases at J, with 20 bases in the middle. Germline CDR1 and CDR2: LNHDA and SQIVND (reference sequence). CDR3 coding DNA: TGTGCCAGTGGACGGGGATGGACGGGTAGTAGCAATCAGCCCCAGCATTTT. It translates to CASGRGWTGSSNQPQHF.

The J gene is TRBJ2-3, the V gene TRBV18; D gene unclear. V was clipped by 7 bases and J by 10 bases, with 15 bases between them. CDR3 length: 12 residues. Germline V lookup: CDR1 KGHSH, CDR2 LQKENI. CDR3 sequence: CASFDQAQPQYF. CDR3 nucleotides: TGTGCCAGCTTCGATCAGGCTCAGCCGCAGTATTTT.

The chain combines TRBV7-9 with TRBJ2-3; 8 nucleotides match TRBD1. The CDR3 loop spans 19 amino acids. CDR1 is SEHNR and CDR2 is FQNEAQ in the germline V gene (reference sequence). V was clipped by 3 bases and J by 2 bases; unmatched bases: 16. The DNA of the CDR3 is TGTGCCAGCAGCTTTTGGACAGGGTACCGCGAGACACACACAGATACGCAGTATTTT. Residues: CASSFWTGYRETHTDTQYF.

J is TRBJ1-4 and V is TRBV27; TRBD1 is a possible D gene (5 bases). Germline V gene sequence: CDR1 MNHEY, CDR2 SMNVEV (reference sequence). This CDR3 is built from 13 residues. V shed 5 bases and J shed 7 bases, with 11 bases lying between them. CDR3 bases: TGTGCCAGCAGTACAGGTACAGTTGAAAAACTGTTTTTT. It is translated as CASSTGTVEKLFF.

The chain uses TRBV30 and TRBJ1-1; no clear D gene. CDR1 is GTSNPN and CDR2 is SVGIG in the germline V gene (reference sequence). CDR3 length: 14 amino acids. The V and J ends lost 3 bases and 1 base respectively, with 12 bases between them. CDR3 loop: CAWSLSPWNTEAFF. In DNA form, the CDR3 reads TGTGCCTGGAGCCTCAGTCCTTGGAACACTGAAGCTTTCTTT.

CDR3 nucleotide sequence: TGTGCCACCGCCCCCCGAAGGACAGTAGAAAACATTCAGTACTTC. Protein sequence: CATAPRRTVENIQYF. The V gene is TRBV27, the J gene TRBJ2-4; tentatively, D is TRBD1 (6 bases). The CDR3 has 15 amino acids. The V end was cut by 10 bases, the J end by 5 bases, with 21 bases between. The V gene's germline CDR1 is MNHEY and CDR2 SMNVEV (reference sequence).

As DNA, the CDR3 is TGTGCCAGCAGCGTAGATGCGGGAGGGCCGAGAGAGCAGTACTTC. Protein product: CASSVDAGGPREQYF. The genes are TRBV9 and TRBJ2-7; 9 bases map to TRBD2. The CDR3 has 15 residues. The trim removed 0 bases at V and 7 bases at J, leaving 8 bases unmatched. In germline, CDR1 is SGDLS, CDR2 YYNGEE.

The chain carries TRBV19 and TRBJ2-5; possibly TRBD1 for D (7 bases). Germline CDR1 reads LNHDA; CDR2 reads SQIVND (reference sequence). Trimming cost V 4 bases and J 2 bases, with 17 bases left between them. The CDR3 length is 16 residues. Written as DNA, the CDR3 is TGTGCCAGTAGTACCGGGGGACAGCGTTTTCAAGAGACCCAGTACTTC. Protein sequence: CASSTGGQRFQETQYF.

The gene calls are TRBV9 and TRBJ1-1; 8 nucleotides line up with TRBD1. CDR1 is SGDLS, CDR2 YYNGEE, per germline. Losses at the gene ends were 2 bases for V and 7 bases for J; bases not matched to a gene: 10. This CDR3 region has 15 residues. The CDR3 region has the DNA TGTGCCAGCAGCGTCCAGCAGGGGGCGCTGGGTGAAGCTTTCTTT. Encoded protein: CASSVQQGALGEAFF.

This chain uses TRBV6-5 with TRBJ2-1; no clear D gene. The CDR3 runs 11 residues. Trimming took off 8 bases at V and 4 bases at J, with 6 bases between the two ends. Germline loops: CDR1 MNHEY, CDR2 SVGAGI. CDR3 nucleotide sequence: TGTGCCAGCGCAGGTTACAATGAGCAGTTCTTC. This translates into CASAGYNEQFF.

The chain is built from TRBV12-3 or TRBV12-4 and TRBJ1-2; D is perhaps TRBD1 (6 bases). The V end was cut by 5 bases, the J end by 2 bases, with 9 bases between. The CDR3 totals 13 residues. CDR3 sequence (DNA): TGTGCCAGCAGTCCCCAGGGGAACTATGGCTACACCTTC. This gives the protein CASSPQGNYGYTF.

The V and J genes are TRBV25-1 and TRBJ2-5; tentative D call: TRBD1 (6 bases). Germline-derived CDR1 and CDR2 are MGHDK and SYGVNS. The CDR3 runs 14 residues. Trimming cost V 1 base and J 4 bases, with 10 bases left between them. DNA for the CDR3: TGTGCCAGCAGTGAATCTCAGGGGCGAGAGACCCAGTACTTC. Protein product: CASSESQGRETQYF.

This clone was counted between two and nine times. J is TRBJ2-7 and V is TRBV19; the match to TRBD2 covers 9 bases. From germline, CDR1 is LNHDA and CDR2 SQIVND (reference sequence). CDR3 length equals 16 residues. V dropped 6 bases and J dropped 5; count of bases not matched to a gene: 14. DNA for the CDR3: TGTGCCAGTAGCCCCTTCAGCGGGAGGTCGACTGACGAGCAGTACTTC. This gives the protein CASSPFSGRSTDEQYF.

This chain's CDR3 is CASSEEQGLGNTGELFF. In nucleotides, the CDR3 is TGTGCCAGCAGTGAGGAGCAGGGTTTAGGAAACACCGGGGAGCTGTTTTTT. V is TRBV2 and J is TRBJ2-2, with D maybe TRBD1 (5 bases). Germline CDR1 is SNHLY and CDR2 is FYNNEI. V lost 3 bases and J 2 bases, leaving 16 bases between the germline ends. This CDR3 has 17 amino acids. The complete variable domain, with remaining parts taken from reference TRBV2 and TRBJ2-2, reads EPEVTQTPSHQVTQMGQEVILRCVPISNHLYFYWYRQILGQKVEFLVSFYNNEISEKSEIFDDQFSVERPDGSNFTLKIRSTKLEDSAMYFCASSEEQGLGNTGELFFGEGSRLTVL.

V usage is TRBV30 and J usage is TRBJ2-1; TRBD2 matches at 14 bases. Trimming at V came to 2 bases and at J to 8 bases, leaving 11 bases not matched to a gene. Germline assignment: CDR1 GTSNPN and CDR2 SVGIG (reference sequence). The CDR3 sequence is 17 residues long. The CDR3 region is CAWSTSIGLAGGYEQFF. Written as DNA, the CDR3 is TGTGCCTGGAGTACCTCAATAGGACTAGCGGGAGGCTATGAGCAGTTCTTC.

This chain links TRBV5-4 with TRBJ2-1; 8 bases fit TRBD2. The germline gives CDR1 SGHNT, CDR2 YYREEE (reference sequence). The CDR3 contains 18 residues. V was pared by 4 bases and J by 1 base, with 13 bases of the junction left unmatched. Here the CDR3 DNA reads TGTGCCAGCAGCCGGATGCAGAAGCGGGAGTTGTCCTACAATGAGCAGTTCTTC. As protein: CASSRMQKRELSYNEQFF.

The rearrangement joins TRBV27 to TRBJ2-5; 8 nucleotides match TRBD2. V lost 6 bases and J lost 4; bases outside the gene matches: 13. Germline lookup yields CDR1 MNHEY and CDR2 SMNVEV (reference sequence). The CDR3 runs to 16 residues. For the CDR3, the DNA is TGTGCCAGCAGGCCCTTGGCTAGCGGGTTTCCAGAGACCCAGTACTTC. Amino acids: CASRPLASGFPETQYF.

The chain uses TRBV11-2 and TRBJ2-7; D perhaps matches TRBD1 (6 bases). Between the trimmed V and J ends, which lost 0 bases and 7 bases, there was a span of 13 bases. CDR3 length equals 14 residues. Germline V gene sequence: CDR1 SGHAT, CDR2 FQNNGV. In DNA form, the CDR3 reads TGTGCCAGCAGCTTAGAGATGTCTAGGGGGGAGCAGTACTTC. Amino acids: CASSLEMSRGEQYF.

The chain employs TRBV7-3 and TRBJ2-1; 7 bases line up with TRBD2. The CDR3 is 15 amino acids. Trimming took 5 bases from V and 9 from J; bases not matched to a gene: 13. CDR1 is SGHTA, CDR2 FQGTGA, per germline. In DNA form, the CDR3 reads TGTGCCAGCAGCCCCATGACTGGCGGGAGAGCTGAGCAGTTCTTC. It codes for CASSPMTGGRAEQFF.

J is TRBJ1-2 and V is TRBV7-9; 7 bases line up with TRBD1. CDR1 and CDR2 from the germline V gene are SEHNR and FQNEAQ (reference sequence). J lost 7 bases, V lost 10 bases, and 12 bases had no gene match. This CDR3 comprises 13 residues. The CDR3 bases are TGTGCCACTAGTACCGACAGGGAGACTGGCTACACCTTC. Amino acid sequence: CATSTDRETGYTF.